One and the same sample provided the 30 T cell receptor beta chains below, sequenced in a study of blood T cell repertoires in COVID-19. The table came from immunoSEQ multiplex PCR; TCRdb's copy has only in-frame clones and leaves some out. The table includes around 500,000 clones, approximately 83% detected once. Sequencing input: peripheral blood. Every receptor here comes from a human donor in a cohort sampled during active COVID-19.

CDR3 sequence reads: CASSQVQRINTDTQYF. CDR3 nucleotide sequence: TGTGCCAGCAGCCAAGTCCAGCGGATAAACACAGATACGCAGTATTTT. This sequence joins TRBV4-2 and TRBJ2-3, with D tentatively TRBD2 (5 bases). Trimming shortened V by 1 base and J by 2 bases, and 13 bases separated the two germline ends. This CDR3 is 16 amino acids long. CDR1 and CDR2 from the germline V gene are LGHNA and YNFKEQ.

This sequence joins TRBV19 and TRBJ1-5; the match to TRBD1 covers 9 bases. The V segment lost 6 bases and the J segment 7 bases; nucleotides outside the gene matches: 25. Germline V gives CDR1 LNHDA, CDR2 SQIVND (reference sequence). The CDR3 has 20 amino acids. CDR3 nucleotides: TGTGCCAGTAGCCTCCCAATTAAAGGAACCGGGACAGGGCTCTTACAGCCCCAGCATTTT. Protein sequence: CASSLPIKGTGTGLLQPQHF.

This chain uses TRBV19 with TRBJ1-6; 11 bases fit TRBD1. The trim removed 6 bases at V and 8 bases at J, leaving 6 bases unmatched. This CDR3 spans 15 amino acids. The germline V gene encodes CDR1 LNHDA and CDR2 SQIVND (reference sequence). The CDR3 protein is CASRQPGQGDSPLHF. In DNA form, the CDR3 reads TGTGCCAGTAGACAACCGGGACAGGGGGATTCACCCCTCCACTTT.

The J gene is TRBJ1-6, the V gene TRBV9; TRBD1 is a possible D gene (5 bases). The CDR3 is 14 residues long. V lost 0 bases, J lost 8 bases, and 9 bases lay in between. Per germline, CDR1 SGDLS and CDR2 YYNGEE. The CDR3 sequence: CASSVEGIDSPLHF. CDR3 DNA sequence: TGTGCCAGCAGCGTAGAGGGGATCGATTCACCCCTCCACTTT.

This clone was recorded only once. The V call is TRBV7-3, the J call TRBJ2-6; TRBD1 matches 10 bases. Germline lookup yields CDR1 SGHTA and CDR2 FQGTGA. The CDR3 contains 17 residues. J lost 2 bases, V lost 5 bases, and 6 bases had no gene match. The CDR3 nucleotides read TGTGCCAGCAGCAACGGGGACAGGGGTGCTGGGGCCAACGTCCTGACTTTC. It is translated as CASSNGDRGAGANVLTF.

The chain employs TRBV5-8 and TRBJ1-5, with 9 bases aligning to TRBD1. CDR3 length equals 20 residues. Germline V gene sequence: CDR1 SGHTS, CDR2 YDEGEE. Trimming removed 0 bases from V and 2 bases from J; junction bases left unmatched: 15. CDR3 loop: CASSLVFGSDRGQGNQPQHF. CDR3 nucleotides: TGTGCCAGCAGCTTGGTATTTGGATCGGACAGGGGCCAGGGCAATCAGCCCCAGCATTTT.

This clone was picked up a small number of times. This chain joins TRBV5-1 and TRBJ1-2; TRBD1 matches at 7 bases. The CDR3 spans 15 residues. Germline CDR1 and CDR2: SGHRS and YFSETQ. After removal of 0 bases from V and 2 bases from J, the junction contained 4 bases not matched to a gene. The CDR3 DNA sequence: TGCGCCAGCAGCTTGGCCACAGGGGTCAACTATGGCTACACCTTC. It yields the protein CASSLATGVNYGYTF.

The V and J genes are TRBV29-1 and TRBJ1-1; 12 bases agree with TRBD1. CDR3 length: 14 residues. V was clipped by 7 bases and J by 8 bases; unmatched bases: 11. Germline CDR1 and CDR2: SQVTM and ANQGSEA. CDR3 DNA sequence: TGCAGCGGGACGGGACAGGGGGCTGGGACCGAAGCTTTCTTT. Encoded protein: CSGTGQGAGTEAFF.

The V and J genes are TRBV4-1 and TRBJ2-3; 8 bases are a match to TRBD1. With 4 bases clipped from V and 12 bases from J, the junction kept 9 bases outside the gene matches. The CDR3 loop spans 13 amino acids. Germline V CDR1 and CDR2: MGHRA, YSYEKL. The CDR3 nucleotides are TGCGCCAGCAGCCTTCCTTCAGGGGGCAGTCAGTATTTT. Its translation is CASSLPSGGSQYF.

The rearrangement uses TRBV6-1 and TRBJ1-1, with no clear D. Between the trimmed V and J ends, which lost 3 bases and 3 bases, there was a span of 14 bases. This CDR3 is 15 amino acids long. Looked up from germline, CDR1 is MNHNS and CDR2 is SASEGT. The CDR3 DNA reads TGTGCCAGCAGTGAGACTCCCTCCCAGTACACTGAAGCTTTCTTT. Protein product: CASSETPSQYTEAFF.

The rearrangement uses TRBV3-1 (or the pseudogene TRBV3-2) and TRBJ1-1; no firm D call. Per germline, CDR1 LGHDT and CDR2 YNNKEL (reference sequence). Trimming shortened V by 4 bases and J by 4 bases, and 10 bases separated the two germline ends. CDR3 length: 13 amino acids. CDR3 protein: CASSRTGFTEAFF. CDR3 bases: TGTGCCAGCAGCCGGACGGGGTTCACTGAAGCTTTCTTT.

V gene TRBV5-1 combines with J gene TRBJ1-3, with D tentatively TRBD1 (5 bases). CDR1 is SGHRS and CDR2 is YFSETQ in the germline V gene. Trimming removed 0 bases from V and 2 bases from J, with 6 bases in between. The CDR3 has 14 residues. The DNA of the CDR3 is TGCGCCAGCAGCTTGGGGACAACTGGAAACACCATATATTTT. It yields the protein CASSLGTTGNTIYF.

The V call is TRBV7-3, the J call TRBJ2-5; possible D gene TRBD2, 5 bases. This CDR3 is built from 13 residues. Germline V lookup: CDR1 SGHTA, CDR2 FQGTGA. V lost 5 bases and J lost 3, with 10 bases in between. CDR3 region: CASSPRGKETQYF. The DNA of the CDR3 is TGTGCCAGCAGCCCCCGGGGAAAAGAGACCCAGTACTTC.

This chain connects TRBV5-1 to TRBJ2-2, with D possibly being TRBD2 (6 bases). This CDR3 spans 16 amino acids. Between the trimmed V and J ends, which lost 0 bases and 4 bases, there was a span of 13 bases. Germline V gives CDR1 SGHRS, CDR2 YFSETQ. The DNA of the CDR3 is TGCGCCAGCAGCTTGGCGGCGGGGTTGGGCACCGGGGAGCTGTTTTTT. Protein sequence: CASSLAAGLGTGELFF.

The sample holds one count of this clone. The chain combines TRBV28 with TRBJ1-2, with 8 bases lining up with TRBD1. The CDR3 sequence is 15 residues long. CDR1 and CDR2 from the germline V gene are MDHEN and SYDVKM. V lost 2 bases and J lost 5; bases outside the gene matches: 7. The CDR3 DNA reads as TGTGCCAGCAGTTTACCCGGACAGGGAGGATATGGCTACACCTTC. It codes for CASSLPGQGGYGYTF.

In its sample, this clone was seen a few times. CDR3 amino acids: CASSVGSQPQHF. The CDR3 DNA reads as TGTGCCAGCAGCGTCGGTAGCCAGCCCCAGCATTTT. The rearrangement links TRBV9 to TRBJ1-5; D not resolved. CDR3 length: 12 amino acids. Trimming removed 2 bases at V and 7 bases at J, with 7 bases between. Germline values: CDR1 SGDLS, CDR2 YYNGEE. Supplemented by reference TRBV9 and TRBJ1-5, the full variable domain reads DSGVTQTPKHLITATGQRVTLRCSPRSGDLSVYWYQQSLDQGLQFLIQYYNGEERAKGNILERFSAQQFPDLHSELNLSSLELGDSALYFCASSVGSQPQHFGDGTRLSIL.

A single count supports this clone. The chain couples TRBV7-9 to TRBJ1-2; 8 bases are a match to TRBD1. Germline-derived CDR1 and CDR2 are SEHNR and FQNEAQ (reference sequence). This CDR3 comprises 13 residues. V was pared by 1 base and J by 9 bases, with 4 bases of the junction left unmatched. The CDR3 spells CASSLEGQVRYTF. As DNA, the CDR3 is TGTGCCAGCAGCTTAGAGGGACAGGTGCGCTACACCTTC.

The gene calls are TRBV7-9 and TRBJ1-2; D is perhaps TRBD1 (5 bases). The V end lost 0 bases, the J end lost 3 bases, and 11 bases lay between the germline ends. The germline V gene encodes CDR1 SEHNR and CDR2 FQNEAQ (reference sequence). The CDR3 spans 15 residues. CDR3 protein: CASSLAAGLDYGYTF. The CDR3 nucleotides are TGTGCCAGCAGCTTAGCCGCGGGGCTGGACTATGGCTACACCTTC.

This clone is a singleton in its sample. The chain carries TRBV19 and TRBJ2-1, with TRBD2 matching over 10 bases. Trimming cost V 5 bases and J 5 bases; bases outside gene matches: 12. This CDR3 is 17 amino acids long. Germline CDR1 and CDR2: LNHDA and SQIVND (reference sequence). The CDR3 region is CASSLSPLAGLNNEQFF. CDR3 sequence (DNA): TGTGCCAGTAGTTTATCCCCACTAGCGGGGCTGAACAATGAGCAGTTCTTC.

CDR3 sequence (DNA): TGCGCCAGCAGCCAAGTTTGGCCCCCGGGGGAGACCCAGTACTTC. Its translation is CASSQVWPPGETQYF. The V gene is TRBV4-1, the J gene TRBJ2-5; D may be TRBD2 (5 bases). Per germline, CDR1 MGHRA and CDR2 YSYEKL. The CDR3 sequence is 15 residues long. The ends were cut back, 1 base at V and 5 bases at J, with 14 bases in the middle.

This chain uses TRBV18 with TRBJ1-5, with D possibly being TRBD1 (5 bases). This CDR3 has 14 residues. V was cut by 6 bases and J by 6 bases, with 15 bases left in between. CDR1 and CDR2 (germline): KGHSH, LQKENI. The DNA for the CDR3 is TGTGCCAGCTCCAAAAGCGGGGGGGGTCAGCCCCAGCATTTT. It specifies CASSKSGGGQPQHF.

This clone came up a few times. The chain combines TRBV6-2 or TRBV6-3 with TRBJ2-4, with D perhaps matching TRBD2 (6 bases). The germline gives CDR1 MNHEY, CDR2 SVGEGT. V was trimmed by 2 bases and J by 2 bases, leaving 7 bases between them. The CDR3 is 14 residues long. CDR3 sequence (DNA): TGTGCCAGCAGTTACGGAGGGTCCAAAAACATTCAGTACTTC. It encodes CASSYGGSKNIQYF.

This clone was detected only a few times. This chain joins TRBV28 and TRBJ2-5; 12 nucleotides agree with TRBD2. The CDR3 is 14 residues long. The junction had 4 bases not matched to a gene; V was cut back by 4 bases and J by 7 bases. Germline values: CDR1 MDHEN, CDR2 SYDVKM. For the CDR3, the DNA is TGTGCCAGCAGTTGGACTAGCGGGGCCTCGACCCAGTACTTC. Amino acid sequence: CASSWTSGASTQYF. Variable domain in full (rest from reference TRBV28 and TRBJ2-5): DVKVTQSSRYLVKRTGEKVFLECVQDMDHENMFWYRQDPGLGLRLIYFSYDVKMKEKGDIPEGYSVSREKKERFSLILESASTNQTSMYLCASSWTSGASTQYFGPGTRLLVL.

The chain links TRBV27 to TRBJ2-7; no firm D call. Trimming cost V 2 bases and J 0 bases, with 14 bases left between them. CDR1 is MNHEY and CDR2 is SMNVEV in the germline V gene (reference sequence). The length of the CDR3 is 16 residues. DNA for the CDR3: TGTGCCAGCAGTTTAACCTTGACACAGAGCTCCTACGAGCAGTACTTC. Translating it yields CASSLTLTQSSYEQYF.

This chain links TRBV7-9 with TRBJ2-1, with D tentatively TRBD1 (5 bases). With 3 bases removed from V and 3 bases from J, the gap between germline ends came to 9 bases. The CDR3 length is 14 residues. Germline assignment: CDR1 SEHNR and CDR2 FQNEAQ (reference sequence). DNA of the CDR3: TGTGCCAGCAGCTTTGCCAGGGACTACAATGAGCAGTTCTTC. Protein sequence: CASSFARDYNEQFF.

The chain uses TRBV7-2 and TRBJ1-2; 10 bases agree with TRBD1. CDR1 SGHTA and CDR2 FQGNSA come from the germline V gene. The CDR3 length is 14 residues. Germline trimming cut 5 bases from V and 8 bases from J; bases unmatched to any gene: 8. In nucleotides, the CDR3 is TGTGCCAGCAGCCTACTGGGGACAGGGGACGGCTACACCTTC. Its translation is CASSLLGTGDGYTF.

The V and J genes are TRBV19 and TRBJ1-1; D is unresolved. This CDR3 spans 11 amino acids. V lost 9 bases, J lost 1 base, and 6 bases lay in between. Looked up from germline, CDR1 is LNHDA and CDR2 is SQIVND (reference sequence). The DNA of the CDR3 is TGTGCCAGCCAGAAGAACACTGAAGCTTTCTTT. Amino acids: CASQKNTEAFF.

V and J are TRBV15 and TRBJ1-5; D is uncertain. The CDR3 spans 12 residues. V was cut by 1 base and J by 9 bases, with 7 bases left in between. Per germline, CDR1 LNHNV and CDR2 YYDKDF (reference sequence). CDR3: CATSRGATPQHF. The CDR3, as DNA: TGTGCCACCAGCAGAGGGGCCACGCCCCAGCATTTT.

This clone came up a few times. This chain connects TRBV2 to TRBJ2-7; TRBD2 aligns across 14 bases. CDR1 and CDR2 from the germline V gene are SNHLY and FYNNEI. V gave up 6 bases and J gave up 7 bases; unmatched junction bases: 8. The CDR3 sequence is 15 residues long. DNA for the CDR3: TGTGCCAGCAGACGACTAGCGGGAGGGCCGTCGGAGCAGTACTTC. Translating gives CASRRLAGGPSEQYF.

The chain employs TRBV2 and TRBJ2-3; no reliable D call. CDR3 length: 12 residues. From germline, CDR1 is SNHLY and CDR2 FYNNEI. Trimming pared 6 bases from V and 4 bases from J, leaving 8 bases between. This CDR3 reads CASRSLSDTQYF. As DNA, the CDR3 is TGTGCCAGCAGGAGTTTGTCAGATACGCAGTATTTT.